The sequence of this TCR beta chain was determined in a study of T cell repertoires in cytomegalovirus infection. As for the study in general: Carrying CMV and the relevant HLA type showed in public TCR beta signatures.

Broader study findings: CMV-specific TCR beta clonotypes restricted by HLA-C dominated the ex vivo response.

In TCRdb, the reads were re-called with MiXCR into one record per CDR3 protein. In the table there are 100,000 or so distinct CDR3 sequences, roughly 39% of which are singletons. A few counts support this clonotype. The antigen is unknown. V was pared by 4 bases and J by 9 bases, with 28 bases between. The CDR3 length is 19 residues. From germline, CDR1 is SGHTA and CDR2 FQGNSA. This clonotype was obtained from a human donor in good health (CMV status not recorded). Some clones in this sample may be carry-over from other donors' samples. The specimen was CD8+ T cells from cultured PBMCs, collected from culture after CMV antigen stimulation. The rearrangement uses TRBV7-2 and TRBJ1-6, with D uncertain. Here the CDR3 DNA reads TGTGCCAGCAGCTCCTCAGGAGTAGAAGGGTGCTATTTATGTTCACCCCTCCACTTT. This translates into CASSSSGVEGCYLCSPLHF.